This T cell receptor (beta chain) was recorded in a study of cytomegalovirus exposure and HLA in healthy donors. The study, taken as a whole, reports: Upon later analysis, HLA-associated TCR beta chains proved more clonally expanded than other, equally common chains. The sole available immune exposure information was CMV serostatus. A prior analysis recorded that most TCR beta V segments were productive about 87% or about 30% of the time.

With 60 Vbeta and 13 Jbeta primers, the PCR was carried out. Some clones are missing from TCRdb's copy, which holds only in-frame ones; the method was immunoSEQ multiplex PCR. The profile shows approximately 180,000 clones, around 90% of them singletons. Every donor was a healthy person donating bone marrow. This CDR3 has 14 amino acids. Germline CDR1 and CDR2: MDHEN and SYDVKM. Trimming removed 8 bases from V and 5 bases from J; junction bases left unmatched: 11. Comment on this clone: Its specificity is unknown.

J is TRBJ1-2 and V is TRBV28; 7 bases are shared with TRBD1. Sequencing was performed on PBMCs. The receptor comes from a young woman in good health and CMV-seronegative. In DNA form, the CDR3 reads TGTGCCAGCTGCCTGCAAGGGGGCGCATATGGCTACACCTTC. It yields the protein CASCLQGGAYGYTF.